The sequence of this T cell receptor (beta chain) was determined in a study of T cells in Graves' hyperthyroidism and ophthalmopathy. Absent ophthalmopathy progression within 18 months defined stable Graves' hyperthyroidism. Source material for PBMCs was 10 ml fresh peripheral blood. Study-level points and caveats: Ophthalmopathy, as predicted by the model, came a median roughly 6.5 months after the prediction.

There were TCR beta CDR3 regions amplified from RNA transcripts. The HTBI set primed first-round TCR CDR3 RT-PCR. A single record per CDR3 protein comes from TCRdb applying MiXCR to the multiplex PCR reads. The sample lists 300,000 to 400,000 distinct CDR3 sequences, 15% to 20% seen once, with approximately 49% in the top ten. With 3 bases clipped from V and 3 bases from J, the junction kept 9 bases outside the gene matches. The CDR3 totals 16 residues. The germline V gene encodes CDR1 PRHDT and CDR2 FYEKMQ (reference sequence). This clonotype showed up many times. What it recognizes is unknown. This sequence was found in a woman between 50 and 59 years old with Graves' hyperthyroidism. Sequenced input: blood. The rearrangement uses TRBV13 and TRBJ2-7; 9 bases are a match to TRBD1. The CDR3 loop reads CASSLFGTGIIYEQYF. The CDR3 coding sequence is TGTGCCAGCAGCTTGTTCGGGACAGGGATTATCTACGAGCAGTACTTC.